The 17 T cell receptor beta chains in this list originate from one sample, sequenced in a study of cytomegalovirus exposure and HLA in healthy donors. PCR used 60 Vbeta primers and 13 Jbeta primers. Using immunoSEQ multiplex PCR, the repertoire was profiled, and TCRdb retains in-frame clones only, with some absent. The sample has fewer than 200,000 clones; roughly 79% are singletons. Material for sequencing was PBMCs. The receptor set was obtained from a woman aged 50 to 65 in good health and CMV-seronegative.

The chain recombines TRBV7-2 with TRBJ2-1, with TRBD2 matching 9 bases. Looked up from germline, CDR1 is SGHTA and CDR2 is FQGNSA. CDR3 length: 15 amino acids. Germline trimming cut 1 base from V and 9 bases from J; bases unmatched to any gene: 7. The CDR3 nucleotides read TGTGCCAGCAGCTTAGACGCTGCGGGAGGGGTTGAGCAGTTCTTC. Translating it yields CASSLDAAGGVEQFF.

This clone was picked up a small number of times. The chain joins TRBV7-2 to TRBJ2-3; 8 nucleotides match TRBD2. Trimming removed 7 bases from V and 14 bases from J; junction bases left unmatched: 23. The CDR3 contains 16 residues. From germline, CDR1 is SGHTA and CDR2 FQGNSA. Written as DNA, the CDR3 is TGTGCCAGCAACCCCTCAGGCCGGAGTAGCGGGGTGCTGGCGTATTTT. Amino acid sequence: CASNPSGRSSGVLAYF.

The V gene is TRBV27, the J gene TRBJ1-1; D gene uncertain. This CDR3 is built from 13 residues. Germline V CDR1 and CDR2: MNHEY, SMNVEV (reference sequence). The V and J ends lost 6 bases and 6 bases respectively, with 14 bases between them. CDR3 sequence reads: CASSSLHGPEAFF. CDR3 nucleotide sequence: TGTGCCAGCAGCTCCTTACATGGTCCTGAAGCTTTCTTT.

In its sample, this clone was seen a few times. This chain links TRBV29-1 with TRBJ1-1; D ambiguous. V was cut by 6 bases and J by 5 bases, with 10 bases left in between. The germline V gene has CDR1 SQVTM and CDR2 ANQGSEA. The CDR3 totals 11 residues. CDR3 amino acids: CSVLSGTEAFF. The DNA for the CDR3 is TGCAGCGTCCTCAGCGGGACTGAAGCTTTCTTT.

The chain is built from TRBV14 and TRBJ1-6; possible D gene TRBD1, 5 bases. V was trimmed by 1 base and J by 10 bases, leaving 11 bases between them. From germline, CDR1 is SGHDN and CDR2 FVKESK. The CDR3 totals 14 residues. The CDR3 region is CASSQGRGGSPLHF. CDR3 bases: TGTGCCAGCAGCCAAGGGAGGGGAGGATCACCCCTCCACTTT.

The chain uses TRBV28 and TRBJ1-2, with D tentatively TRBD1 (6 bases). Trimming pared 6 bases from V and 2 bases from J, leaving 16 bases between. Per the germline V gene, CDR1 is MDHEN and CDR2 is SYDVKM. The CDR3 runs 15 residues. The CDR3 is CASRPPGHPNYGYTF. The CDR3 DNA is TGTGCCAGCAGGCCTCCGGGACACCCCAACTATGGCTACACCTTC.

The chain joins TRBV19 to TRBJ2-3; D is possibly TRBD2 (5 bases). CDR3 length: 13 residues. Looked up from germline, CDR1 is LNHDA and CDR2 is SQIVND (reference sequence). V lost 9 bases and J 1 base, leaving 11 bases between the germline ends. The CDR3 bases are TGTGCCAGCGGCCCGGAGGGCACAGATACGCAGTATTTT. Residues: CASGPEGTDTQYF. Together with reference TRBV19 and TRBJ2-3, the CDR3 gives the full variable domain: DGGITQSPKYLFRKEGQNVTLSCEQNLNHDAMYWYRQDPGQGLRLIYYSQIVNDFQKGDIAEGYSVSREKKESFPLTVTSAQKNPTAFYLCASGPEGTDTQYFGPGTRLTVL.

The chain joins TRBV30 to TRBJ1-2; TRBD1 might be the D (5 bases). V shed 7 bases and J shed 12 bases, with 21 bases lying between them. The CDR3 extends over 12 amino acids. The germline V gene has CDR1 GTSNPN and CDR2 SVGIG (reference sequence). The CDR3 bases are TGTGCCTTATCGAGGACACCCGATGAAAACACCTTC. Its protein is CALSRTPDENTF.

The chain is built from TRBV9 and TRBJ1-5; D gene unclear. Germline CDR1 and CDR2: SGDLS and YYNGEE. The CDR3 extends over 13 amino acids. Between the trimmed V and J ends, which lost 4 bases and 9 bases, there was a span of 14 bases. The CDR3 sequence: CASSSPLEGPQHF. The CDR3 coding sequence is TGTGCCAGCAGCTCGCCACTCGAGGGGCCCCAGCATTTT.

This clone turned up a few times. This rearrangement joins TRBV19 to TRBJ1-1; no clear D gene. Germline CDR1 reads LNHDA; CDR2 reads SQIVND (reference sequence). This CDR3 region has 13 residues. Trimming cost V 6 bases and J 3 bases, with 11 bases left between them. The CDR3 reads CASRLNRDTEAFF. CDR3 in DNA: TGTGCCAGTAGACTAAACCGGGACACTGAAGCTTTCTTT.

The chain employs TRBV6-4 and TRBJ2-2; 7 nucleotides agree with TRBD2. The CDR3 is made up of 13 amino acids. The V gene end was trimmed by 10 bases and the J gene end by 3 bases; junction bases not matched to a gene: 5. CDR1 and CDR2 from the germline V gene are MRHNA and SNTAGT. This chain's CDR3 is CATSGGDTGELFF. CDR3 coding DNA: TGTGCCACTAGCGGAGGGGACACCGGGGAGCTGTTTTTT.

The genes are TRBV4-2 and TRBJ1-1, with D possibly matching TRBD1 (6 bases). CDR3 length equals 20 residues. CDR1 is LGHNA and CDR2 is YNFKEQ in the germline V gene. The V end was cut by 4 bases, the J end by 0 bases, with 27 bases between. The CDR3 bases are TGTGCCAGCAGCCGAGTGAGGGTCCGGGACACACGCCTTATGAACACTGAAGCTTTCTTT. As protein: CASSRVRVRDTRLMNTEAFF.

The chain is built from TRBV11-2 and TRBJ1-4, with TRBD1 matching 12 bases. CDR3 size: 19 residues. V lost 1 base and J lost 7; bases outside the gene matches: 13. Germline values: CDR1 SGHAT, CDR2 FQNNGV. CDR3 amino acids: CASSLGLLRDRGPREKLFF. The CDR3 region has the DNA TGTGCCAGCAGCTTAGGACTCCTAAGGGACAGGGGGCCGCGTGAAAAACTGTTTTTT. Filled out from reference TRBV11-2 and TRBJ1-4, the complete variable domain reads EAGVAQSPRYKIIEKRQSVAFWCNPISGHATLYWYQQILGQGPKLLIQFQNNGVVDDSQLPKDRFSAERLKGVDSTLKIQPAKLEDSAVYLCASSLGLLRDRGPREKLFFGSGTQLSVL.

The rearrangement uses TRBV6-6 and TRBJ1-2; no firm D call. The germline V gene has CDR1 MNHNY and CDR2 SVGAGI (reference sequence). Trimming pared 1 base from V and 6 bases from J, leaving 9 bases between. The CDR3 spans 13 residues. CDR3 residues: CASSYFPEHGYTF. CDR3 coding DNA: TGTGCCAGCAGTTACTTCCCAGAACATGGCTACACCTTC.

This rearrangement joins TRBV7-9 to TRBJ1-4, with a tentative D call TRBD1 (6 bases). The ends were cut back, 1 base at V and 6 bases at J, with 9 bases in the middle. This CDR3 is built from 14 residues. Germline CDR1 is SEHNR and CDR2 is FQNEAQ (reference sequence). The CDR3 loop is CASSLEGQYEKLFF. DNA for the CDR3: TGTGCCAGCAGCTTAGAGGGACAATATGAAAAACTGTTTTTT.

J is TRBJ2-1 and V is TRBV30; 9 positions match TRBD2. With 3 bases clipped from V and 8 bases from J, the junction kept 11 bases outside the gene matches. Germline V gives CDR1 GTSNPN, CDR2 SVGIG (reference sequence). The CDR3 is 15 amino acids. The CDR3: CAWSPSAGGDYEQFF. In nucleotides, the CDR3 is TGTGCCTGGAGCCCCTCAGCGGGAGGAGACTATGAGCAGTTCTTC.

The J gene is TRBJ1-5, the V gene TRBV28, with a tentative D call TRBD1 (5 bases). This CDR3 comprises 18 residues. Germline values: CDR1 MDHEN, CDR2 SYDVKM. Trimming shortened V by 2 bases and J by 0 bases, and 17 bases separated the two germline ends. CDR3 nucleotides: TGTGCCAGCAGTTTACCAAGTAGGGGTCCTCGTAGCAATCAGCCCCAGCATTTT. This translates into CASSLPSRGPRSNQPQHF.